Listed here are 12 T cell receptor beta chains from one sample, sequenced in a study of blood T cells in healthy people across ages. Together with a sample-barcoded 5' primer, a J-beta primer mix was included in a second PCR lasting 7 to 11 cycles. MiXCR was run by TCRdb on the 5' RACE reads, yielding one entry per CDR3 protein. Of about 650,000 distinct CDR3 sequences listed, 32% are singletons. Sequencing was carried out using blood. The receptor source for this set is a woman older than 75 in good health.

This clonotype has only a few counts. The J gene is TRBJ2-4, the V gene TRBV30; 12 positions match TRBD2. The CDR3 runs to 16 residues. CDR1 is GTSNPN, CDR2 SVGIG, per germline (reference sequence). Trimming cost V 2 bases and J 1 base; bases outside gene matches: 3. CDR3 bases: TGTGCCTGGAGTATCGGGACTAGCGGGGCCAAAAACATTCAGTACTTC. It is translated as CAWSIGTSGAKNIQYF.

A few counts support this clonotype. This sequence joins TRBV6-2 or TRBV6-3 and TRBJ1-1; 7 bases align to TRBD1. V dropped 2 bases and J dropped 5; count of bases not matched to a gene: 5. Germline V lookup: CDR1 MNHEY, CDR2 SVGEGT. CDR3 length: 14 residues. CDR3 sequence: CASSYGRRGTEAFF. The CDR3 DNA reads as TGTGCCAGCAGTTACGGGCGCAGGGGGACTGAAGCTTTCTTT.

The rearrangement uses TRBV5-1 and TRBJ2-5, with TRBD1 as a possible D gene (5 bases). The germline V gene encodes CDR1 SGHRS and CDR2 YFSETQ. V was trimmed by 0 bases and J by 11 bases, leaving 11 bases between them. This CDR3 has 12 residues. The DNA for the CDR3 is TGCGCCAGCAGCTTGGAGGGGCTCAAGCAGTACTTC. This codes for CASSLEGLKQYF.

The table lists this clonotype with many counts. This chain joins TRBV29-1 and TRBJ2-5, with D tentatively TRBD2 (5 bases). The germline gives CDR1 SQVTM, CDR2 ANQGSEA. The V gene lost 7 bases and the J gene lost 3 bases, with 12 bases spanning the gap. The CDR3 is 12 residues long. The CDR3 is CSGITSKETQYF. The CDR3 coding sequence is TGCAGCGGGATTACTAGTAAAGAGACCCAGTACTTC.

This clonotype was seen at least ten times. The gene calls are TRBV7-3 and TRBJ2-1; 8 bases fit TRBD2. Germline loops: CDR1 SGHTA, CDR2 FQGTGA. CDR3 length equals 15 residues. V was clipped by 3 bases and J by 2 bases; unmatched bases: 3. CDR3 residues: CASSFSGEPYNEQFF. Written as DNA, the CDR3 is TGTGCCAGCAGCTTTAGCGGGGAGCCCTACAATGAGCAGTTCTTC.

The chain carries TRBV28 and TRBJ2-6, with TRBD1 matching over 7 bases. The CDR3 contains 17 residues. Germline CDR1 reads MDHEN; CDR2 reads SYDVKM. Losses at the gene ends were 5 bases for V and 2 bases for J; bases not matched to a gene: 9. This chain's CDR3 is CASSDRASRAGANVLTF. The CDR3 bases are TGTGCCAGCAGTGACAGGGCCTCCAGGGCTGGGGCCAACGTCCTGACTTTC.

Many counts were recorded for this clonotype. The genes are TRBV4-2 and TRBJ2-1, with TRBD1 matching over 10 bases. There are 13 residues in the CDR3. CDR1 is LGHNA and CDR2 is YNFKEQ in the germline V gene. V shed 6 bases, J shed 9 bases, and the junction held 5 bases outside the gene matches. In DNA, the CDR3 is TGTGCCAGCAGGGACAGGGGGGAGGGTGAGCAGTTCTTC. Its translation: CASRDRGEGEQFF.

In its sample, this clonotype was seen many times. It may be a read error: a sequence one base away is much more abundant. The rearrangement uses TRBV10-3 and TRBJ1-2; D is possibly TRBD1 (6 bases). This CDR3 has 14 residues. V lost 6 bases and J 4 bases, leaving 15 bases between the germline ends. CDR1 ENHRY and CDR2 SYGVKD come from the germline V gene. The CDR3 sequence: CAIRVGGASYGYTF. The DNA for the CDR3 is TGTGCCATCAGGGTCGGGGGCGCGAGCTATGGCTACACCTTC.

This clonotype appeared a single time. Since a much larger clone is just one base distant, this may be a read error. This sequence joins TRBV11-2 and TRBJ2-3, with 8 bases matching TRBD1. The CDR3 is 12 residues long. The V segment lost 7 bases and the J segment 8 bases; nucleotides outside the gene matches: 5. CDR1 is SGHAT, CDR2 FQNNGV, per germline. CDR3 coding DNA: TGTGCCAGCAAGACAGGGGCAGGTACGCAGTATTTT. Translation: CASKTGAGTQYF.

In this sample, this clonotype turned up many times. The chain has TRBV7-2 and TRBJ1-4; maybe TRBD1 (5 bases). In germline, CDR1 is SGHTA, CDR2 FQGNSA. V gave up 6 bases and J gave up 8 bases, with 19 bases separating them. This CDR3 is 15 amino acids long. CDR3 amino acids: CASSYVGQGREKLFF. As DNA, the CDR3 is TGTGCCAGCAGTTATGTGGGGCAGGGAAGGGAAAAACTGTTTTTT.

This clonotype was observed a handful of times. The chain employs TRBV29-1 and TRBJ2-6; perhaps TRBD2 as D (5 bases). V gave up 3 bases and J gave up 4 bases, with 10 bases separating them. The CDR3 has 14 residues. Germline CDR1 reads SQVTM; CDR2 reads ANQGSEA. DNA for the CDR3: TGCAGCGTTGATGAGGGAACCGGGGCCAACGTCCTGACTTTC. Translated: CSVDEGTGANVLTF.

The CDR3 region has the DNA TGTGCCTGCCGGACAGGGATAACCTACGAGCAGTACTTC. It specifies CACRTGITYEQYF. The rearrangement uses TRBV30 and TRBJ2-7; 8 bases are shared with TRBD1. Germline V gives CDR1 GTSNPN, CDR2 SVGIG (reference sequence). The CDR3 loop spans 13 amino acids. V shed 6 bases and J 2 bases; nucleotides not matched to a gene: 6.